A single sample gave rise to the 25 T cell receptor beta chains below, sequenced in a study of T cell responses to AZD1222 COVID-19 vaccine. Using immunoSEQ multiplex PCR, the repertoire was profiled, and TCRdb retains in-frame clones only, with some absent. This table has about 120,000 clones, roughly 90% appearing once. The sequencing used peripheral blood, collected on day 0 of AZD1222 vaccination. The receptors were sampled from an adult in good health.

Written as DNA, the CDR3 is TGTGCCAGCAGCTTAAGGGTAGACAATGAGCAGTTCTTC. This encodes CASSLRVDNEQFF. V is TRBV7-3 and J is TRBJ2-1; D remains unclear. The CDR3 extends over 13 amino acids. CDR1 is SGHTA and CDR2 is FQGTGA in the germline V gene. V lost 1 base, J lost 5 bases, and 6 bases lay in between. The full variable domain, in which reference TRBV7-3 and TRBJ2-1 provide the parts outside the CDR3, is GAGVSQTPSNKVTEKGKYVELRCDPISGHTALYWYRQSLGQGPEFLIYFQGTGAADDSGLPNDRFFAVRPEGSVSTLKIQRTERGDSAVYLCASSLRVDNEQFFGPGTRLTVL.

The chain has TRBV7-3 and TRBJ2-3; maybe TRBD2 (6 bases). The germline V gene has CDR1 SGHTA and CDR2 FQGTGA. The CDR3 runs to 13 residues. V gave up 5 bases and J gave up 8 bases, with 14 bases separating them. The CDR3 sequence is CASSPNQGGTQYF. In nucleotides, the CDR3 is TGTGCCAGCAGCCCTAATCAGGGAGGTACGCAGTATTTT.

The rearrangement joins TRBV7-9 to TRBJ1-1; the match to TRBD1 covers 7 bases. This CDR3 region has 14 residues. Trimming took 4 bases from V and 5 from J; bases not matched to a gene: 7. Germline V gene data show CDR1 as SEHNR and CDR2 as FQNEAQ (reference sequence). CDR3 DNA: TGTGCCAGCAGCTGGAGACAGGGTGGAACTGAAGCTTTCTTT. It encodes CASSWRQGGTEAFF. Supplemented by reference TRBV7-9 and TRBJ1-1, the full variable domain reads DTGVSQNPRHKITKRGQNVTFRCDPISEHNRLYWYRQTLGQGPEFLTYFQNEAQLEKSRLLSDRFSAERPKGSFSTLEIQRTEQGDSAMYLCASSWRQGGTEAFFGQGTRLTVV.

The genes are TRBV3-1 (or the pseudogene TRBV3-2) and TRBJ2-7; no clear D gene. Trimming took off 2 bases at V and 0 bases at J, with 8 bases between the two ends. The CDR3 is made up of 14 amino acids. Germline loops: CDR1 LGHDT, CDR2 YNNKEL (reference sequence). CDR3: CASSQLRNSYEQYF. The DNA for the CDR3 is TGTGCCAGCAGCCAATTGCGGAACTCCTACGAGCAGTACTTC.

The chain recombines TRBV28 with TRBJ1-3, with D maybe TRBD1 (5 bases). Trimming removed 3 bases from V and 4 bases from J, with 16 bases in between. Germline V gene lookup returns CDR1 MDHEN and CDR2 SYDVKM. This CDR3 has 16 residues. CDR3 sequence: CASSLGGSGMGNTIYF. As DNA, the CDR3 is TGTGCCAGCAGTTTGGGGGGGTCAGGGATGGGAAACACCATATATTTT.

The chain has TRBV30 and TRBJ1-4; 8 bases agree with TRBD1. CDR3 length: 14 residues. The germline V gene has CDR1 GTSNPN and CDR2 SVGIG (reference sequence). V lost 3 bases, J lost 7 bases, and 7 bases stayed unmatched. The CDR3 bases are TGTGCCTGGAGCCTACAGGGGGGAGGTGAAAAACTGTTTTTT. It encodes CAWSLQGGGEKLFF. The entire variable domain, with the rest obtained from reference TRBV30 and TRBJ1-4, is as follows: SQTIHQWPATLVQPVGSPLSLECTVEGTSNPNLYWYRQAAGRGLQLLFYSVGIGQISSEVPQNLSASRPQDRQFILSSKKLLLSDSGFYLCAWSLQGGGEKLFFGSGTQLSVL.

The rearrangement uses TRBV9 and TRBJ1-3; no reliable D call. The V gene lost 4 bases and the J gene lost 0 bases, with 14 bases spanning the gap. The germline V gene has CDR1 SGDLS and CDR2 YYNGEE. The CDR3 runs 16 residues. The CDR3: CASSPPQSHSGNTIYF. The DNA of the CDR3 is TGTGCCAGCAGCCCCCCACAGTCCCACTCTGGAAACACCATATATTTT. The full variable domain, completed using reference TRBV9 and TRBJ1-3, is DSGVTQTPKHLITATGQRVTLRCSPRSGDLSVYWYQQSLDQGLQFLIQYYNGEERAKGNILERFSAQQFPDLHSELNLSSLELGDSALYFCASSPPQSHSGNTIYFGEGSWLTVV.

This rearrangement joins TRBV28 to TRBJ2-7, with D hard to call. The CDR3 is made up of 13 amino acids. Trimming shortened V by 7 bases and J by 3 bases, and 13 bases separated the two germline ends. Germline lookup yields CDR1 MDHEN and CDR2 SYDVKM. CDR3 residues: CASKAGTYYEQYF. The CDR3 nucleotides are TGTGCCAGCAAAGCCGGAACTTACTACGAGCAGTACTTC.

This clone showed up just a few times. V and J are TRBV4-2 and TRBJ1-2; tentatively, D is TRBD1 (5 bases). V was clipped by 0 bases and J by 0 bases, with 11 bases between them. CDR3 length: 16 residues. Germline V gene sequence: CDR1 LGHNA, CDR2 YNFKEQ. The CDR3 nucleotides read TGTGCCAGCAGCCAAGATCTGACGGGGGCTAACTATGGCTACACCTTC. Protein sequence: CASSQDLTGANYGYTF.

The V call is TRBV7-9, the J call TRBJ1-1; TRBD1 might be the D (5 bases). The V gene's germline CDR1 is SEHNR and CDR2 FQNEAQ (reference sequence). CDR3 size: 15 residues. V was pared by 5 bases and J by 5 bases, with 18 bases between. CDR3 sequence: CASSLSSGGWTEAFF. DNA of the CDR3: TGTGCCAGCAGCCTAAGCTCGGGGGGGTGGACTGAAGCTTTCTTT.

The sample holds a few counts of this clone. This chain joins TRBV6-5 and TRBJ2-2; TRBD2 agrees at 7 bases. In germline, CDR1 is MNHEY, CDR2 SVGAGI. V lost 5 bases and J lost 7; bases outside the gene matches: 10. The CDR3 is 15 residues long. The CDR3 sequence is CASSPGDYLSGELFF. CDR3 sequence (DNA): TGTGCCAGCAGTCCCGGGGACTACTTGAGCGGGGAGCTGTTTTTT.

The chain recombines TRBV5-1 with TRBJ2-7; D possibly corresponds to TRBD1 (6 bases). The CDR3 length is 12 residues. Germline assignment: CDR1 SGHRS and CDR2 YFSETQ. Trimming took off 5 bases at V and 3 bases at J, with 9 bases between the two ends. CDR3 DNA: TGCGCCAGCAGAGGACAGCACTACGAGCAGTACTTC. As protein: CASRGQHYEQYF.

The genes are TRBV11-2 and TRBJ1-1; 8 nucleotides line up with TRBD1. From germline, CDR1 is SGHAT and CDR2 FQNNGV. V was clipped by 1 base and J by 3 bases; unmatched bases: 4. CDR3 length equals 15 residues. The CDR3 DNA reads TGTGCCAGCAGCTTAGCTGACAGGGGATACACTGAAGCTTTCTTT. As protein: CASSLADRGYTEAFF.

The CDR3 protein is CASSLPGIPGDQPQHF. CDR3 nucleotides: TGCGCCAGCAGCTTGCCCGGGATCCCCGGGGATCAGCCCCAGCATTTT. V usage is TRBV5-1 and J usage is TRBJ1-5; D call uncertain. Trimming stripped 1 base from V and 5 bases from J, with 16 bases between. The V gene's germline CDR1 is SGHRS and CDR2 YFSETQ. This CDR3 has 16 residues.

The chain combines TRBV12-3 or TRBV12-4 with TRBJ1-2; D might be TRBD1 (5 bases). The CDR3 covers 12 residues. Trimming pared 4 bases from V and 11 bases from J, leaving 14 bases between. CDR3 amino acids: CASSSRTGTYTF. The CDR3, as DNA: TGTGCCAGCAGTTCCCGGACGGGGACTTACACCTTC.

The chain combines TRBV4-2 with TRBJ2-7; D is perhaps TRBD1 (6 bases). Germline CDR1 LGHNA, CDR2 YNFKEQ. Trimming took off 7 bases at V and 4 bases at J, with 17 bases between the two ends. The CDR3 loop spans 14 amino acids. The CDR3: CASNPGQGTYEQYF. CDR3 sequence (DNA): TGTGCCAGCAACCCTGGGCAAGGGACATACGAGCAGTACTTC.

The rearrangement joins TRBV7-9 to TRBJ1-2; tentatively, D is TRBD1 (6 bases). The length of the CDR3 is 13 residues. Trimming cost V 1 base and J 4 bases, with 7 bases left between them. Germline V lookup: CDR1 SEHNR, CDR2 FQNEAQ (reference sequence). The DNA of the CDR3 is TGTGCCAGCAGCTTAGGACAGGTCTATGGCTACACCTTC. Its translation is CASSLGQVYGYTF.

In nucleotides, the CDR3 is TGCGCCAGCAGTCAAATGGAGCCTAAACAAGAGACCCAGTACTTC. It translates to CASSQMEPKQETQYF. This chain links TRBV23-1 with TRBJ2-5; D uncertain. TRBV23-1 is sorted into the ORF group, with uncertain function. This CDR3 has 15 residues. Trimming pared 2 bases from V and 2 bases from J, leaving 12 bases between.

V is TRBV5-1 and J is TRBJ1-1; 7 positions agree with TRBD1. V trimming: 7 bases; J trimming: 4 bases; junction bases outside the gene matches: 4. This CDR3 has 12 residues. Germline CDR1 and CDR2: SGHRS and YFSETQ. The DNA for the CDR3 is TGCGCCAGCGGCCCAGGGGGCACTGAAGCTTTCTTT. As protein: CASGPGGTEAFF.

CDR3 sequence reads: CASSVTRVLSNQPQHF. The CDR3, as DNA: TGTGCCAGCAGTGTGACCCGAGTACTTAGCAATCAGCCCCAGCATTTT. The J gene is TRBJ1-5, the V gene TRBV6-1; D uncertain. CDR3 length: 16 amino acids. Trimming pared 4 bases from V and 0 bases from J, leaving 13 bases between. Germline CDR1 is MNHNS and CDR2 is SASEGT.

The CDR3 reads CASSLEGHHAIQYF. The CDR3 DNA reads TGTGCCAGCAGCTTAGAAGGACATCATGCCATTCAGTACTTC. The V call is TRBV7-9, the J call TRBJ2-4; tentative D call: TRBD1 (5 bases). CDR1 is SEHNR and CDR2 is FQNEAQ in the germline V gene (reference sequence). V lost 1 base and J lost 9, with 13 bases in between. This CDR3 comprises 14 residues.

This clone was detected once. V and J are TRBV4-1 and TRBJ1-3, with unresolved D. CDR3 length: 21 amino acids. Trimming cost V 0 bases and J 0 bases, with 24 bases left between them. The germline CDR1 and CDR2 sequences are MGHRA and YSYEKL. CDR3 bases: TGCGCCAGCAGCCAAGACATCGTAGTCCAGAACTATTTTTACTCTGGAAACACCATATATTTT. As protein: CASSQDIVVQNYFYSGNTIYF.

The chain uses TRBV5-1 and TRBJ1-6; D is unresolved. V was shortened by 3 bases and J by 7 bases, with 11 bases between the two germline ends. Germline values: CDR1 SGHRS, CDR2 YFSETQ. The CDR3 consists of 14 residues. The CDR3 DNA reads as TGCGCCAGCAGCTCTGGGCCGGCAAATTCACCCCTCCACTTT. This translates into CASSSGPANSPLHF.

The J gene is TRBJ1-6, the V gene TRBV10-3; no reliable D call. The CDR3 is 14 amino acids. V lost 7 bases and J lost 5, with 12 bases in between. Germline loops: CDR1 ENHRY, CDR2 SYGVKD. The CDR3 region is CAINGPADNSPLHF. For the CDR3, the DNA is TGTGCCATCAACGGTCCAGCGGATAATTCACCCCTCCACTTT.

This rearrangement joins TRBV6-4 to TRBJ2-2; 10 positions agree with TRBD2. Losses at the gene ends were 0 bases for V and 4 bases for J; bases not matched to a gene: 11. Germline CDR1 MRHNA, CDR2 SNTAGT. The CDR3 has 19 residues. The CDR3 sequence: CASSDSRGLAGDPTGELFF. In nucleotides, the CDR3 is TGTGCCAGCAGTGACTCGAGAGGGCTAGCGGGAGACCCCACCGGGGAGCTGTTTTTT.